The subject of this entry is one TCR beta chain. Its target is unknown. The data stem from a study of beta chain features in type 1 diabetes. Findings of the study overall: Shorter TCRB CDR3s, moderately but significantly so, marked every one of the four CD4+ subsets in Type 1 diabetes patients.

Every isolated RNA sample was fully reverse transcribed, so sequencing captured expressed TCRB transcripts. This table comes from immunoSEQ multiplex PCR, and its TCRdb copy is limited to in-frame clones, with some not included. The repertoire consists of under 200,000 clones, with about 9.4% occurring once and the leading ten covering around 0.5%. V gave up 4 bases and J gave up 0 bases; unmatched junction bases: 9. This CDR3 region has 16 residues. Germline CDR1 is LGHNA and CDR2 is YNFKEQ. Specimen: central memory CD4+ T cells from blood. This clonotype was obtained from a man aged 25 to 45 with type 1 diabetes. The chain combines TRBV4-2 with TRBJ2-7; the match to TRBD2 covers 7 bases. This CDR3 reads CASSRNLAEDSYEQYF. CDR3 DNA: TGTGCCAGCAGCCGAAACCTAGCGGAGGACTCCTACGAGCAGTACTTC.